This passage covers 8 T cell receptor beta chains from one sample sequenced in a study of radiotherapy plus CTLA-4 blockade in lung cancer. Sequencing used immunoSEQ multiplex PCR; TCRdb keeps in-frame clones, though not all of them. The sample includes approximately 50,000 clones, about 88% of them seen just once. The sample was peripheral blood, taken from a patient treated with radiotherapy plus ipilimumab. The source of these receptors is a human donor with non-small cell lung cancer that progressed on radiotherapy plus ipilimumab. Some clones in this sample may be carry-over from other donors' samples.

CDR3 DNA sequence: TGTGCCATCAAGCAACTAGCGGGGTATAATGAGCAGTTCTTC. Amino acids: CAIKQLAGYNEQFF. The rearrangement joins TRBV10-3 to TRBJ2-1; TRBD2 agrees at 10 bases. Trimming took 7 bases from V and 7 from J; bases not matched to a gene: 7. Germline loops: CDR1 ENHRY, CDR2 SYGVKD. The CDR3 covers 14 residues.

The chain combines TRBV27 with TRBJ2-3, with 10 positions matching TRBD2. From germline, CDR1 is MNHEY and CDR2 SMNVEV (reference sequence). V lost 5 bases and J lost 3; bases outside the gene matches: 8. The CDR3 totals 16 residues. CDR3 protein: CASSLGTSARTDTQYF. The CDR3 DNA is TGTGCCAGCAGTCTTGGGACTAGCGCCAGGACAGATACGCAGTATTTT.

DNA of the CDR3: TGTGCCAGCAGCTTGGGAGGACTAGTCTCTGACGAGCAGTACTTC. This codes for CASSLGGLVSDEQYF. The chain employs TRBV7-8 and TRBJ2-7, with TRBD2 identical over 7 bases. V shed 3 bases, J shed 5 bases, and the junction held 10 bases outside the gene matches. The germline V gene has CDR1 SGHVS and CDR2 FQNEAQ. CDR3 length: 15 residues.

The genes are TRBV7-2 and TRBJ1-2, with D tentatively TRBD1 (6 bases). V dropped 4 bases and J dropped 0 bases, with 6 bases sitting between them. The CDR3 is made up of 13 amino acids. The germline V gene encodes CDR1 SGHTA and CDR2 FQGNSA. In DNA form, the CDR3 reads TGTGCCAGCAGCTGGGACACTAACTATGGCTACACCTTC. Encoded protein: CASSWDTNYGYTF.

V and J are TRBV28 and TRBJ1-1; TRBD1 agrees at 7 bases. Per germline, CDR1 MDHEN and CDR2 SYDVKM. The CDR3 length is 14 residues. J was trimmed by 4 bases and V by 6 bases; bases with no gene match: 8. The CDR3 nucleotides are TGTGCCAGCAGCCCAGACAGGGCGAGCACTGAAGCTTTCTTT. Encoded protein: CASSPDRASTEAFF.

The J gene is TRBJ1-2, the V gene TRBV5-1, with D maybe TRBD1 (6 bases). The CDR3 has 13 residues. CDR1 is SGHRS, CDR2 YFSETQ, per germline. Trimming stripped 2 bases from V and 3 bases from J, with 8 bases between. CDR3 amino acids: CASSFSGDYGYTF. CDR3 DNA sequence: TGCGCCAGCAGCTTTTCAGGGGACTATGGCTACACCTTC.

The chain carries TRBV7-2 and TRBJ2-4, with 12 bases aligning to TRBD2. Germline trimming cut 5 bases from V and 2 bases from J; bases unmatched to any gene: 7. The CDR3 totals 17 residues. Germline V gene data show CDR1 as SGHTA and CDR2 as FQGNSA. The CDR3 loop reads CASSEGLAGRSKNIQYF. The CDR3 DNA is TGTGCCAGCAGCGAAGGACTAGCGGGACGGTCCAAAAACATTCAGTACTTC. The variable domain in full, completed from reference TRBV7-2 and TRBJ2-4, reads GAGVSQSPSNKVTEKGKDVELRCDPISGHTALYWYRQSLGQGLEFLIYFQGNSAPDKSGLPSDRFSAERTGGSVSTLTIQRTQQEDSAVYLCASSEGLAGRSKNIQYFGAGTRLSVL.

The genes are TRBV30 and TRBJ1-1; D remains ambiguous. The CDR3 is 13 amino acids. V dropped 4 bases and J dropped 1 base, with 10 bases sitting between them. Germline-derived CDR1 and CDR2 are GTSNPN and SVGIG (reference sequence). DNA for the CDR3: TGTGCCTGGACGGTCATAGAGAACACTGAAGCTTTCTTT. This gives the protein CAWTVIENTEAFF.